This T cell receptor beta chain was recovered during a study of shared clonotypes between healthy human individuals. Overall study: Donor ages ranged 18 to 49 years: a couple of women, three men.

The germline V gene encodes CDR1 SQVTM and CDR2 ANQGSEA. V was shortened by 5 bases and J by 4 bases, with 17 bases between the two germline ends. The CDR3 runs 14 residues. Using immunoSEQ multiplex PCR, the repertoire was profiled, and TCRdb retains in-frame clones only, with some absent. The sample has some 2.1 million clones; around 95% are singletons. Sequenced material: naive CD4+ T cells sorted from blood. Indicated subset: CD45RA+ positively selected. V is TRBV29-1 and J is TRBJ1-2; D unresolved. The sequence was collected from a man aged 18 to 35 in good health. The CDR3 protein is CSVMENKGPYGYTF. CDR3 bases: TGCAGCGTTATGGAGAACAAGGGCCCCTATGGCTACACCTTC.